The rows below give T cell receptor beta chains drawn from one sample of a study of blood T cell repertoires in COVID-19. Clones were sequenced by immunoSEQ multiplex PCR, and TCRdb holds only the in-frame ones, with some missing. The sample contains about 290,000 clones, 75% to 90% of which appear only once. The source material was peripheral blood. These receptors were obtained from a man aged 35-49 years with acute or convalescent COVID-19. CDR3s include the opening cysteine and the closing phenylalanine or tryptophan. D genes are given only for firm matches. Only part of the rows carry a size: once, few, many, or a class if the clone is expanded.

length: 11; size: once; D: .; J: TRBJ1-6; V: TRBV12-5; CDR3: CASGPYSPLHF; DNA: TGTGCTAGTGGCCCGTATTCACCCCTCCACTTT
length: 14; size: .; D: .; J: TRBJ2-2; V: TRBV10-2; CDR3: CASSDYGKTGELFF; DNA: TGCGCCAGCAGTGACTACGGGAAAACCGGGGAGCTGTTTTTT
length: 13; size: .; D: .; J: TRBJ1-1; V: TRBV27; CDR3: CASKSGWNTEAFF; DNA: TGTGCCAGCAAATCAGGATGGAACACTGAAGCTTTCTTT
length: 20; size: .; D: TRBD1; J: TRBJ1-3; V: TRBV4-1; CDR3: CASSQFPGGRRSRSGNTIYF; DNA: TGCGCCAGCAGCCAATTCCCAGGGGGGAGGAGATCCCGCTCTGGAAACACCATATATTTT
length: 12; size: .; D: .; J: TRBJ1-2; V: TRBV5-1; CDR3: CATSEPGGGYTF; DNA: TGCGCCACCTCAGAACCGGGTGGGGGCTACACCTTC
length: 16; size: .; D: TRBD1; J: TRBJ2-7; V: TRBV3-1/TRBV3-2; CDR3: CASSQVVGQGAYEQYF; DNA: TGTGCCAGCAGCCAAGTTGTAGGACAGGGGGCCTACGAGCAGTACTTC
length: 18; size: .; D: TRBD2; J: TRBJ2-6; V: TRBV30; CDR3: CAWSSVLGEGSGANVLTF; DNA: TGTGCCTGGAGTTCTGTTCTAGGGGAGGGTTCTGGGGCCAACGTCCTGACTTTC
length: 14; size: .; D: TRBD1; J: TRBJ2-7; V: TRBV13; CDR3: CASSPRTGTNEQYF; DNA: TGTGCCAGCAGCCCGCGGACAGGGACCAACGAGCAGTACTTC
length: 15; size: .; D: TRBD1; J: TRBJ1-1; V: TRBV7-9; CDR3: CASSFRTGMMTEAFF; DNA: TGTGCCAGCAGCTTCCGGACAGGGATGATGACTGAAGCTTTCTTT
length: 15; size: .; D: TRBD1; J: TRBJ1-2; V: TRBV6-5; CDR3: CASSSWTGATWGYTF; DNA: TGTGCCAGCAGTTCCTGGACAGGGGCGACGTGGGGCTACACCTTC
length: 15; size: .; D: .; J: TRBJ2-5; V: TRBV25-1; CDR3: CASSEYGLLRETQYF; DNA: TGTGCCAGCAGTGAATATGGTCTCCTGAGGGAGACCCAGTACTTC
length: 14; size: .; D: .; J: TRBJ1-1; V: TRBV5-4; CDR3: CASVRDMMDTEAFF; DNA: TGTGCCAGTGTCCGGGACATGATGGACACTGAAGCTTTCTTT
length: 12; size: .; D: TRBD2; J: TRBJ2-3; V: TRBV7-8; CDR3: CASSSSSGTQYF; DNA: TGTGCCAGCAGCTCGTCTAGCGGTACGCAGTATTTT
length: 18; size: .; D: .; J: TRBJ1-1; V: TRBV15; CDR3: CATSRGPVAGFLNTEAFF; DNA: TGTGCCACCAGCAGAGGCCCTGTGGCGGGTTTTTTGAACACTGAAGCTTTCTTT
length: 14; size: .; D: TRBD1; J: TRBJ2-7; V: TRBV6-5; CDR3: CASRVSGGTHEQYF; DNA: TGTGCCAGCAGGGTTTCAGGGGGTACCCACGAGCAGTACTTC
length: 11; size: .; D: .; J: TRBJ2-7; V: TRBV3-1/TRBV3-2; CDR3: CASSYSYEQYF; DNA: TGTGCCAGCAGCTACTCCTACGAGCAGTACTTC
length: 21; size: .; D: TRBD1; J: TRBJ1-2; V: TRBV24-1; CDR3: CATRARGAPGTGDTICYGYTF; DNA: TGTGCCACCAGAGCCCGGGGGGCCCCGGGGACAGGGGACACGATTTGCTATGGCTACACCTTC
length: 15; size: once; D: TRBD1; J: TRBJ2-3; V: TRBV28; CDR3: CASSQHGQGTDTQYF; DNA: TGTGCCAGCAGCCAACATGGACAGGGGACAGATACGCAGTATTTT
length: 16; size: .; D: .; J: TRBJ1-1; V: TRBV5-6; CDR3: CASSLEVGGAWVEAFF; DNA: TGTGCCAGCAGCTTGGAGGTTGGGGGCGCTTGGGTTGAAGCTTTCTTT
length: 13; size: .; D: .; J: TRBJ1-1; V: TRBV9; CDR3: CASSPSMNTEAFF; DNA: TGTGCCAGCAGCCCGTCTATGAACACTGAAGCTTTCTTT
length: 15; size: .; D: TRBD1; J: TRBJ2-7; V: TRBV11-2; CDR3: CASSYGQGSSYEQYF; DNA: TGTGCCAGCAGCTACGGACAGGGAAGCTCCTACGAGCAGTACTTC
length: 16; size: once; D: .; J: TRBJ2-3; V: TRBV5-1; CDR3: CASSLELNRGTDTQYF; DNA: TGCGCCAGCAGCTTGGAGCTTAACAGAGGCACAGATACGCAGTATTTT
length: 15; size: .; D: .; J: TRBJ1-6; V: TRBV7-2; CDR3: CASSLGGDGETPLHF; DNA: TGTGCCAGCAGCTTAGGGGGGGATGGAGAAACACCCCTCCACTTT
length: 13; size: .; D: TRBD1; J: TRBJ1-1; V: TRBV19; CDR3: CASTRQGNTEAFF; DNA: TGTGCCAGTACGCGACAGGGTAACACTGAAGCTTTCTTT
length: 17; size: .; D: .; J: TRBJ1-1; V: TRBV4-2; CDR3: CASSPLGAFNGNTEAFF; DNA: TGTGCCAGCAGCCCTTTGGGGGCCTTTAATGGGAACACTGAAGCTTTCTTT
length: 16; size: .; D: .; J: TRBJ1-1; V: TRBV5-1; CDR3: CASSASPTTANTEAFF; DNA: TGCGCCAGCAGCGCCAGCCCGACGACAGCGAACACTGAAGCTTTCTTT
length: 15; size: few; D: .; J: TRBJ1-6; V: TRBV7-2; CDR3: CASSLITGINSPLHF; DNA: TGTGCCAGCAGCTTAATAACAGGGATTAATTCACCCCTCCACTTT
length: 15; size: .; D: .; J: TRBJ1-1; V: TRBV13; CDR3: CASTLGGEAYTEAFF; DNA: TGTGCCAGCACCCTCGGGGGGGAGGCTTACACTGAAGCTTTCTTT
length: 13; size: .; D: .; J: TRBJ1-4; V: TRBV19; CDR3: CASMGPLGEKLFF; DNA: TGTGCCAGTATGGGGCCTTTGGGAGAAAAACTGTTTTTT
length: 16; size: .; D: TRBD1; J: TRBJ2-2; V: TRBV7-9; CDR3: CASSSDRGLFTGELFF; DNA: TGTGCCAGCAGCTCCGACAGGGGGTTATTCACCGGGGAGCTGTTTTTT
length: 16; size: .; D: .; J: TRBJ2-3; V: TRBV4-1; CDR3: CASSQDQGRSTDTQYF; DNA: TGCGCCAGCAGCCAAGATCAGGGGCGAAGCACAGATACGCAGTATTTT
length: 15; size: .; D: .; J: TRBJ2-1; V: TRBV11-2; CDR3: CASSLGGLTYNEQFF; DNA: TGTGCCAGCAGCTTAGGGGGGCTTACCTACAATGAGCAGTTCTTC
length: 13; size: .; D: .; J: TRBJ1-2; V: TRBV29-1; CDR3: CSAGAGQDYGYTF; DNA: TGCAGCGCTGGTGCAGGGCAGGACTATGGCTACACCTTC
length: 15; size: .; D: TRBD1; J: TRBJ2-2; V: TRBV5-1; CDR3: CASSGTAANTGELFF; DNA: TGCGCCAGCAGCGGGACAGCAGCGAACACCGGGGAGCTGTTTTTT
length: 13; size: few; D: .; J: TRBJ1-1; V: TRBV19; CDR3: CASSPGQHTEAFF; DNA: TGTGCCAGTAGTCCCGGACAGCACACTGAAGCTTTCTTT
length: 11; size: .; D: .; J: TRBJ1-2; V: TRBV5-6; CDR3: CASSGGGGYTF; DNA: TGTGCCAGCAGCGGGGGAGGAGGCTACACCTTC
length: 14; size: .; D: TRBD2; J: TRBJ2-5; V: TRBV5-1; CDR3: CASSLEGGGKTQYF; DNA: TGCGCCAGCAGCTTGGAGGGCGGGGGGAAGACCCAGTACTTC
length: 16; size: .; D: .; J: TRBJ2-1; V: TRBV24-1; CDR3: CATSDRPPGSYNEQFF; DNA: TGTGCCACCAGTGATAGGCCCCCGGGCTCCTACAATGAGCAGTTCTTC
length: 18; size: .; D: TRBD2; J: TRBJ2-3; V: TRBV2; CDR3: CASKAPSGGRDGTDTQYF; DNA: TGTGCCAGCAAGGCGCCTAGCGGGGGGAGGGATGGCACAGATACGCAGTATTTT
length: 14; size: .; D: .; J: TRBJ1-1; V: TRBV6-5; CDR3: CASSYSTGYTEAFF; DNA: TGTGCCAGCAGTTACTCAACGGGGTACACTGAAGCTTTCTTT
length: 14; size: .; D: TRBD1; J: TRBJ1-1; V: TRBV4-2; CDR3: CASSQAGGEAEAFF; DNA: TGTGCCAGCAGCCAAGCAGGGGGCGAGGCTGAAGCTTTCTTT
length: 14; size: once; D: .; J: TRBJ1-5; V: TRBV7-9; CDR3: CASSPTGLDQPQHF; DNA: TGTGCCAGCAGCCCTACAGGTCTTGATCAGCCCCAGCATTTT
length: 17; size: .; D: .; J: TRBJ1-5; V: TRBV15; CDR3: CATSRDVATVDNQPQHF; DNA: TGTGCCACCAGCAGAGATGTTGCGACAGTAGACAATCAGCCCCAGCATTTT
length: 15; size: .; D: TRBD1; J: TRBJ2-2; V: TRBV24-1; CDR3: CATSGTGANTGELFF; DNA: TGTGCCACCAGTGGGACAGGGGCGAACACCGGGGAGCTGTTTTTT
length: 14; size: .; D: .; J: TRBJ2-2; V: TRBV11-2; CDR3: CASSLWDSTGELFF; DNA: TGTGCCAGCAGCTTATGGGACTCCACCGGGGAGCTGTTTTTT
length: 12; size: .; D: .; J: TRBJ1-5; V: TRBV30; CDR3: CAWGDSSGPQHF; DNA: TGTGCCTGGGGCGACTCCTCTGGGCCCCAGCATTTT
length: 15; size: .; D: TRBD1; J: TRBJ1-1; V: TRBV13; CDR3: CASSFPRQGRTEAFF; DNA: TGTGCCAGCAGCTTCCCTCGACAGGGGAGGACTGAAGCTTTCTTT
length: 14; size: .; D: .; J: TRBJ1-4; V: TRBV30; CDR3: CAWSAGLHNEKLFF; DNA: TGTGCCTGGAGTGCCGGACTGCATAATGAAAAACTGTTTTTT
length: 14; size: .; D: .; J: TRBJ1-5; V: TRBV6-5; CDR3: CASSYRAGQQPQHF; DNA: TGTGCCAGCAGTTACCGGGCAGGGCAACAGCCCCAGCATTTT
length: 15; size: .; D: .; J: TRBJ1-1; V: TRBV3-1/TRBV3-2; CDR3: CASKGPTGMNTEAFF; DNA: TGTGCCAGCAAGGGTCCTACAGGGATGAACACTGAAGCTTTCTTT
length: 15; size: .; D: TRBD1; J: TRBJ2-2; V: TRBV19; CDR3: CASSLTGVDTGELFF; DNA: TGTGCCAGTAGTTTGACAGGGGTTGACACCGGGGAGCTGTTTTTT
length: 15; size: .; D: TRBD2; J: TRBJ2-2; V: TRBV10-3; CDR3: CAISRGGQDTGELFF; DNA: TGTGCCATCAGTCGGGGGGGCCAGGACACCGGGGAGCTGTTTTTT
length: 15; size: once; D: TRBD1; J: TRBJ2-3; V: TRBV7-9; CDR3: CASSRWTGETDTQYF; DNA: TGTGCCAGCAGCCGATGGACAGGGGAGACAGATACGCAGTATTTT
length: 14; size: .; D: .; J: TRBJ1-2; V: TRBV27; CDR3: CASSLASGNYGYTF; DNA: TGTGCCAGCAGTTTAGCCTCAGGGAACTATGGCTACACCTTC